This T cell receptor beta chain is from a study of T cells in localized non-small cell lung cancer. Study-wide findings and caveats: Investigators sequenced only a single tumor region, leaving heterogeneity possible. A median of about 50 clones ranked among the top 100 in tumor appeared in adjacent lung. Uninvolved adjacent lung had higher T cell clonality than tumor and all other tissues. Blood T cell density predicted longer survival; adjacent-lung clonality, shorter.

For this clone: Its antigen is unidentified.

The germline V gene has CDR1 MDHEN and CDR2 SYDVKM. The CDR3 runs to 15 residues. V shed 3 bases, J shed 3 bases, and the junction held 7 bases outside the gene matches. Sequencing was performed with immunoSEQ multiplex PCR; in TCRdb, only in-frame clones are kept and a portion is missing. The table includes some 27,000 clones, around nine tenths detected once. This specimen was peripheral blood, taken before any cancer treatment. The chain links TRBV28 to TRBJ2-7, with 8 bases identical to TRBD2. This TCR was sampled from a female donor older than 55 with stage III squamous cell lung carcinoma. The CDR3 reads CASSFRLAGLYEQYF. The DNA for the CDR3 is TGTGCCAGCAGTTTTCGGCTAGCGGGCCTCTACGAGCAGTACTTC.